This is a list of T cell receptor beta chains from one sample in a study of radiation and T cells in renal cell carcinoma. The repertoire was sequenced with immunoSEQ multiplex PCR; TCRdb's copy has only in-frame clones and lacks some. In the table there are 100,000 to 150,000 clones, 80% to 90% of which are singletons. The sample consisted of blood, taken from a patient whose treatment included radiotherapy and nephrectomy. Receptors originate from a woman in her fifties or sixties with renal cell carcinoma. CDR3s include the opening cysteine and the closing phenylalanine or tryptophan. D genes are given only for firm matches. Clone size is given for some rows only: seen once, a few or many times, or a class if the clone is expanded.

size	V	D	J	CDR3	DNA
.	TRBV16	.	TRBJ2-3	CASSPRGGSTDTQYF	TGTGCCAGCAGCCCAAGAGGGGGGAGCACAGATACGCAGTATTTT
once	TRBV6-5	TRBD1	TRBJ1-5	CASTADRGLQPQHF	TGTGCCAGCACCGCTGACAGGGGGCTTCAGCCCCAGCATTTT
.	TRBV9	.	TRBJ2-1	CASSVAGGRGHYNEQFF	TGTGCCAGCAGCGTAGCGGGTGGCCGCGGACACTACAATGAGCAGTTCTTC
.	TRBV4-3	TRBD1	TRBJ1-3	CASSQLMTGEYTIYF	TGCGCCAGCAGCCAACTTATGACAGGGGAGTACACCATATATTTT
.	TRBV6-1	TRBD1	TRBJ1-2	CASSEAPRGDYGYTF	TGTGCCAGCAGTGAAGCCCCCAGGGGGGACTATGGCTACACCTTC
.	TRBV6-5	.	TRBJ1-5	CASSYSRFQPQHF	TGTGCCAGCAGTTACTCCCGTTTCCAGCCCCAGCATTTT
.	TRBV10-3	TRBD2	TRBJ2-3	CAISRGLAGTDTQYF	TGTGCCATCAGTCGGGGACTAGCGGGCACAGATACGCAGTATTTT
.	TRBV9	TRBD1	TRBJ1-2	CASSLGTGGSYGYTF	TGTGCCAGCAGCTTAGGGACAGGGGGCTCCTATGGCTACACCTTC
.	TRBV9	TRBD1	TRBJ1-2	CASSAPGTGRDGYTF	TGTGCCAGCAGCGCCCCCGGGACAGGGAGAGATGGCTACACCTTC
once	TRBV19	.	TRBJ1-1	CASSMAGRVTEAFF	TGTGCCAGTAGTATGGCAGGGAGGGTCACTGAAGCTTTCTTT
few	TRBV19	.	TRBJ2-1	CASSSVGGYEQFF	TGTGCCAGTAGTTCGGTGGGGGGTTATGAGCAGTTCTTC
.	TRBV5-1	.	TRBJ1-1	CASSLDRATKNTEAFF	TGCGCCAGCAGCTTGGACCGGGCGACGAAGAACACTGAAGCTTTCTTT
.	TRBV25-1	.	TRBJ2-7	CASSEWGEQYF	TGTGCCAGCAGTGAATGGGGCGAGCAGTACTTC
.	TRBV28	TRBD1	TRBJ1-2	CASSLPGQGHYGYTF	TGTGCCAGCAGTTTACCCGGACAGGGTCACTATGGCTACACCTTC
.	TRBV5-6	.	TRBJ1-2	CASRTERRGYTF	TGTGCCAGCAGGACTGAGCGTCGGGGCTACACCTTC